This TCR beta chain emerged from a study of cytomegalovirus exposure and HLA in healthy donors. Worth noting for this clone: As yet, its antigen is unknown.

This PCR relied on a set of 60 Vbeta primers and 13 Jbeta primers. Sequenced by immunoSEQ multiplex PCR; TCRdb stores in-frame clones only, minus some. This sample contains approximately 110,000 clones. This CDR3 has 14 residues. Losses at the gene ends were 7 bases for V and 4 bases for J; bases not matched to a gene: 6. Germline CDR1 reads SNHLY; CDR2 reads FYNNEI. Study-wide findings and caveats: In a later analysis, an Asian-associated ancestry cluster reportedly showed fewer N-insertions than the approximately 660-donor mean. High specificity and sensitivity for cytomegalovirus status were reported for the classifier.

The sequenced material came from PBMCs. This chain connects TRBV2 to TRBJ2-2, with 7 bases aligning to TRBD2. This receptor was obtained from a man aged 35 to 55 in good health and CMV-seropositive. CDR3 in amino acids: CASTRAGPTGELFF. The DNA for the CDR3 is TGTGCCAGCACCCGAGCGGGACCCACCGGGGAGCTGTTTTTT.